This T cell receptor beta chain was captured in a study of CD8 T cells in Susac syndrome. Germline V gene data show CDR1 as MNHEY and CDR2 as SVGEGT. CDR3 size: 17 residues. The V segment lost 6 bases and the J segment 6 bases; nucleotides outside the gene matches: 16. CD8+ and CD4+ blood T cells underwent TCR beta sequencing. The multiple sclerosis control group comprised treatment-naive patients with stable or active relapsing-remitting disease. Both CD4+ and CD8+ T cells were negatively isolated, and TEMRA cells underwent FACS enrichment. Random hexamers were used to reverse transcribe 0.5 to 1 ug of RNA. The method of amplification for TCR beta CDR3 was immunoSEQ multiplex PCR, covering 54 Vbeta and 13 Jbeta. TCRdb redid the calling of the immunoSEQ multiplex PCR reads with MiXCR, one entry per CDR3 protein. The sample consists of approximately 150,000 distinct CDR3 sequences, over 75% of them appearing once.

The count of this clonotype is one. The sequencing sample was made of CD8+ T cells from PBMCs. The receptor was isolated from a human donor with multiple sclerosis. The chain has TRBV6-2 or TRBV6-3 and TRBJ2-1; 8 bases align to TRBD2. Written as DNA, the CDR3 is TGTGCCAGCAGCCTCACCCCAGCGGGAGAGGGGGGCAATGAGCAGTTCTTC. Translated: CASSLTPAGEGGNEQFF.